Listed below are T cell receptor beta chains from one sample, sequenced in a study of blood T cell repertoires in COVID-19. TCRdb keeps only in-frame clones here, not all; method: immunoSEQ multiplex PCR. The table has around 190,000 clones, 70% to 90% seen once. The specimen was peripheral blood. These receptors originate from a man between 18 and 29 years old who had recovered from COVID-19. Both conserved end residues are part of each CDR3. A D gene is named only where the DNA matches it firmly. Clone size is given for some rows only: seen once, a few or many times, or a class if the clone is expanded.

D | size | J | V | CDR3 | DNA
NA | NA | TRBJ2-3 | TRBV7-2 | CASSFSGANTDTQYF | TGTGCCAGCAGCTTTAGCGGAGCGAACACAGATACGCAGTATTTT
TRBD1 | NA | TRBJ1-1 | TRBV2 | CASSVDQGASTEAFF | TGTGCCAGCAGCGTGGATCAGGGGGCTTCGACTGAAGCTTTCTTT
NA | NA | TRBJ2-7 | TRBV6-1 | CATVRDSYEQYF | TGTGCCACTGTGCGGGACTCCTACGAGCAGTACTTC
TRBD2 | NA | TRBJ2-1 | TRBV9 | CASSVDAGGRGEQFF | TGTGCCAGCAGCGTAGACGCGGGGGGCAGGGGTGAGCAGTTCTTC
NA | once | TRBJ2-3 | TRBV6-2/TRBV6-3 | CASSYWGEADTQYF | TGTGCCAGCAGTTACTGGGGAGAGGCAGATACGCAGTATTTT
NA | NA | TRBJ1-5 | TRBV9 | CASSVDSVQPQHF | TGTGCCAGCAGCGTAGACTCGGTTCAGCCCCAGCATTTT
NA | NA | TRBJ2-1 | TRBV5-1 | CASSTSTQNNEQFF | TGCGCCAGCAGTACTAGTACCCAAAACAATGAGCAGTTCTTC
NA | NA | TRBJ2-7 | TRBV11-2 | CASSSPTEGAYEQYF | TGTGCCAGCAGCTCGCCGACGGAAGGGGCCTACGAGCAGTACTTC
NA | NA | TRBJ1-1 | TRBV14 | CASSPLFLVSGKNTEAFF | TGTGCCAGCAGCCCCCTTTTCTTAGTATCAGGGAAGAACACTGAAGCTTTCTTT
TRBD1 | NA | TRBJ1-4 | TRBV4-3 | CASSQDPDRAQKLFF | TGCGCCAGCAGCCAAGATCCGGACAGGGCACAAAAACTGTTTTTT
NA | NA | TRBJ2-5 | TRBV24-1 | CATSDQYSIQETQYF | TGTGCCACCAGTGACCAATACAGTATCCAAGAGACCCAGTACTTC
TRBD2 | NA | TRBJ2-7 | TRBV3-1/TRBV3-2 | CASSLTAGGGREQYF | TGTGCCAGCAGCCTTACGGCGGGAGGGGGGCGCGAGCAGTACTTC
TRBD1 | once | TRBJ1-4 | TRBV9 | CASSSQTGSNEKLFF | TGTGCCAGCAGCTCCCAGACAGGGAGCAATGAAAAACTGTTTTTT
TRBD1 | NA | TRBJ1-1 | TRBV6-6 | CASSLQGVGTEAFF | TGTGCCAGCAGTTTACAGGGGGTCGGCACTGAAGCTTTCTTT
NA | NA | TRBJ1-6 | TRBV30 | CATGRTALSPLHF | TGTGCCACTGGGAGGACCGCTCTTTCACCCCTCCACTTT
NA | NA | TRBJ1-2 | TRBV7-9 | CASSLEDSNYGYTF | TGTGCCAGCAGCTTAGAGGACAGTAACTATGGCTACACCTTC
NA | NA | TRBJ2-1 | TRBV7-9 | CASSPLSTGVGEQFF | TGTGCCAGCAGCCCCCTCAGTACGGGAGTGGGTGAGCAGTTCTTC
NA | NA | TRBJ1-1 | TRBV29-1 | CSGRASNTEAFF | TGCAGCGGCAGGGCCAGTAACACTGAAGCTTTCTTT
NA | few | TRBJ2-1 | TRBV2 | CASSVASSYNEQFF | TGTGCCAGCAGTGTTGCCAGCTCCTACAATGAGCAGTTCTTC
TRBD1 | NA | TRBJ1-1 | TRBV28 | CASSTYRTGPTEAFF | TGTGCCAGCAGTACCTACAGGACAGGGCCCACTGAAGCTTTCTTT
NA | NA | TRBJ1-1 | TRBV11-2 | CASSLAGDMNTEAFF | TGTGCCAGCAGCCTCGCCGGGGACATGAACACTGAAGCTTTCTTT
TRBD1 | once | TRBJ2-1 | TRBV9 | CASSVGGGDSYNEQFF | TGTGCCAGCAGCGTAGGAGGGGGCGACTCCTACAATGAGCAGTTCTTC
NA | NA | TRBJ2-3 | TRBV30 | CAWKLGQVTDTQYF | TGTGCCTGGAAATTGGGCCAGGTCACAGATACGCAGTATTTT
NA | NA | TRBJ1-1 | TRBV5-1 | CASSDQGGGTEAFF | TGCGCCAGCAGCGATCAGGGAGGCGGCACTGAAGCTTTCTTT
TRBD1 | NA | TRBJ2-7 | TRBV6-5 | CASSFWGQVYEQYF | TGTGCCAGCAGTTTCTGGGGACAGGTCTACGAGCAGTACTTC
NA | once | TRBJ2-7 | TRBV4-3 | CASSQDREAYEQYF | TGCGCCAGCAGCCAAGACAGGGAAGCCTACGAGCAGTACTTC
TRBD2 | NA | TRBJ2-3 | TRBV2 | CASSASGLAGADTQYF | TGTGCCAGCAGTGCCTCCGGACTAGCGGGAGCAGATACGCAGTATTTT
TRBD1 | NA | TRBJ2-5 | TRBV24-1 | CATREQGKGEAQYF | TGTGCCACCAGGGAACAGGGGAAAGGAGAGGCCCAGTACTTC
TRBD1 | NA | TRBJ1-1 | TRBV6-5 | CASSYSRTGSYEAFF | TGTGCCAGCAGTTACTCCCGGACAGGGTCGTACGAAGCTTTCTTT
NA | once | TRBJ1-4 | TRBV24-1 | CATSDPGQTNEKLFF | TGTGCCACCAGTGACCCAGGCCAAACTAATGAAAAACTGTTTTTT
NA | NA | TRBJ1-1 | TRBV4-1 | CASSPKGDTTEAFF | TGCGCCAGCAGCCCAAAGGGGGACACCACTGAAGCTTTCTTT
TRBD2 | NA | TRBJ2-1 | TRBV15 | CATSREGGLAGLTTEQFF | TGTGCCACCAGCAGAGAGGGGGGACTAGCGGGATTGACGACTGAGCAGTTCTTC
TRBD2 | NA | TRBJ2-2 | TRBV2 | CASSRLGLEISGELFF | TGTGCCAGCAGTCGCCTGGGACTAGAGATATCCGGGGAGCTGTTTTTT
TRBD2 | NA | TRBJ2-2 | TRBV28 | CASSLKREGPTGELFF | TGTGCCAGCAGTTTGAAGCGGGAGGGCCCAACCGGGGAGCTGTTTTTT
NA | NA | TRBJ1-1 | TRBV18 | CASSPQAAVNTEAFF | TGTGCCAGCTCACCCCAGGCAGCGGTGAACACTGAAGCTTTCTTT
NA | NA | TRBJ1-4 | TRBV19 | CASSTGQPGEKLFF | TGTGCCAGTAGTACGGGACAACCTGGCGAAAAACTGTTTTTT
NA | NA | TRBJ2-3 | TRBV12-3/TRBV12-4 | CASSSSTDTQYF | TGTGCCAGCAGTTCTAGCACAGATACGCAGTATTTT
TRBD2 | NA | TRBJ2-3 | TRBV11-2 | CASNAGGLAGVDTQYF | TGTGCCAGCAACGCGGGGGGACTAGCGGGAGTAGATACGCAGTATTTT
TRBD2 | NA | TRBJ2-7 | TRBV27 | CASSPGLAFYEQYF | TGTGCCAGCAGCCCGGGACTAGCGTTCTACGAGCAGTACTTC
TRBD2 | NA | TRBJ2-1 | TRBV5-4 | CASSSGLAVNEQFF | TGTGCCAGCAGCTCGGGACTAGCAGTCAATGAGCAGTTCTTC
TRBD1 | NA | TRBJ1-1 | TRBV18 | CASSQQGVNTEAFF | TGTGCCAGCTCACAACAGGGGGTGAATACTGAAGCTTTCTTT
NA | NA | TRBJ2-7 | TRBV19 | CASSIIGGYEQYF | TGTGCCAGTAGTATCATTGGCGGCTACGAGCAGTACTTC